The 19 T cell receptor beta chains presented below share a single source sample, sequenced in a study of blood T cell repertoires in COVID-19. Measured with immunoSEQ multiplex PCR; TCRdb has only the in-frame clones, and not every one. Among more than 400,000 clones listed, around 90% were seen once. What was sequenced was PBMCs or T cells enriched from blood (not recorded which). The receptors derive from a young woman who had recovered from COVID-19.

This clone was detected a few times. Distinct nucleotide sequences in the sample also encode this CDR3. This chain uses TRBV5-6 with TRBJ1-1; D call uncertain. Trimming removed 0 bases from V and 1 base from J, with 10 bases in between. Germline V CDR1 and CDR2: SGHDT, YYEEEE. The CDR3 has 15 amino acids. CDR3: CASSLGLGGNTEAFF. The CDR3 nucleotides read TGTGCCAGCAGCTTGGGTCTGGGAGGGAACACTGAAGCTTTCTTT.

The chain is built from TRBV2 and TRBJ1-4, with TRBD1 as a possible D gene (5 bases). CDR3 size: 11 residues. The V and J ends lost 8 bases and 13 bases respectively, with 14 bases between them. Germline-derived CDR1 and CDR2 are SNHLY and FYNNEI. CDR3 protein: CASGVRVTLFF. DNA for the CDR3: TGTGCCAGCGGGGTCAGGGTAACACTGTTTTTT. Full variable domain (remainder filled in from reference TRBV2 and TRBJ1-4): EPEVTQTPSHQVTQMGQEVILRCVPISNHLYFYWYRQILGQKVEFLVSFYNNEISEKSEIFDDQFSVERPDGSNFTLKIRSTKLEDSAMYFCASGVRVTLFFGSGTQLSVL.

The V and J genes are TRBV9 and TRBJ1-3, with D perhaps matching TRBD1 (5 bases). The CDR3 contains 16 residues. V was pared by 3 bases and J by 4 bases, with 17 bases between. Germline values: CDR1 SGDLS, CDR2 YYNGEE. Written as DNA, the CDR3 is TGTGCCAGCAGCGGCGGGGGTGATAGTAGGGGAAACACCATATATTTT. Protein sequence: CASSGGGDSRGNTIYF.

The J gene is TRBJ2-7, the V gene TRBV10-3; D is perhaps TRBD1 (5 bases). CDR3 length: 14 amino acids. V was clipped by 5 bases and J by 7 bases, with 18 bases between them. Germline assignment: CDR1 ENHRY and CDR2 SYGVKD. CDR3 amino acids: CAISTRPLQGEQYF. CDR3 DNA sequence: TGTGCCATCAGTACCAGGCCGCTCCAGGGAGAGCAGTACTTC.

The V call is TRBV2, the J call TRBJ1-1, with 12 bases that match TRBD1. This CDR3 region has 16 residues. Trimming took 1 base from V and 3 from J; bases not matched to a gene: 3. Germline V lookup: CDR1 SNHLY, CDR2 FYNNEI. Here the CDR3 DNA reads TGTGCCAGCAGTGAAGAGGGGACAGGGGGCTACACTGAAGCTTTCTTT. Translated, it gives CASSEEGTGGYTEAFF.

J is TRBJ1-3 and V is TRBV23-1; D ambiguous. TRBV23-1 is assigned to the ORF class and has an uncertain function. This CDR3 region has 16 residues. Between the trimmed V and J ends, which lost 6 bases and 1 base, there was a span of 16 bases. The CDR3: CASSPTKSRSGNTIYF. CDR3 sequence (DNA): TGCGCCAGCAGCCCCACCAAGAGCCGGTCTGGAAACACCATATATTTT.

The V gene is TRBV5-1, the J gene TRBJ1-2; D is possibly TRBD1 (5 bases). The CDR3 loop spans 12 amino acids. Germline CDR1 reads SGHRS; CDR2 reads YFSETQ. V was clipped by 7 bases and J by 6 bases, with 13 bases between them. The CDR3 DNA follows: TGCGCCAGCTCCCTCGGGGGAAATGGCTACACCTTC. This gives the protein CASSLGGNGYTF. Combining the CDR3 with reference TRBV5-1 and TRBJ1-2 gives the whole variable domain KAGVTQTPRYLIKTRGQQVTLSCSPISGHRSVSWYQQTPGQGLQFLFEYFSETQRNKGNFPGRFSGRQFSNSRSEMNVSTLELGDSALYLCASSLGGNGYTFGSGTRLTVV.

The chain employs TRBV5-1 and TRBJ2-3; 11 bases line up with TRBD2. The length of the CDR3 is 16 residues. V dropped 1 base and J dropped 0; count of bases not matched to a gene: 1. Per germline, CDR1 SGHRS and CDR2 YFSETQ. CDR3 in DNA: TGCGCCAGCAGCTTGATAGCGGGGGGGAGCACAGATACGCAGTATTTT. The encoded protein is CASSLIAGGSTDTQYF.

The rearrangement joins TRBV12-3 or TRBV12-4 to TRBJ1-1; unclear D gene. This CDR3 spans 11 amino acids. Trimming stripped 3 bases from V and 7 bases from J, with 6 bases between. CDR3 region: CASSFRNEAFF. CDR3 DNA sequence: TGTGCCAGCAGTTTCAGGAATGAAGCTTTCTTT.

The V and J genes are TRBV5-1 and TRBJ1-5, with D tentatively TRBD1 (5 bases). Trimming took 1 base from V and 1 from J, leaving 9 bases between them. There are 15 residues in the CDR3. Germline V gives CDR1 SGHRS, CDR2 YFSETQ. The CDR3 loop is CASSLNGGSNQPQHF. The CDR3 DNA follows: TGCGCCAGCAGCTTGAACGGGGGAAGCAATCAGCCCCAGCATTTT.

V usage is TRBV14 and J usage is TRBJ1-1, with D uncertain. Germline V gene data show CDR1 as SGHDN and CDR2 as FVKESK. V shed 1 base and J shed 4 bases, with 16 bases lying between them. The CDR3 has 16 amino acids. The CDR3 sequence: CASSQVGRVGGTEAFF. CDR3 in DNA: TGTGCCAGCAGCCAAGTTGGGAGGGTGGGCGGCACTGAAGCTTTCTTT.

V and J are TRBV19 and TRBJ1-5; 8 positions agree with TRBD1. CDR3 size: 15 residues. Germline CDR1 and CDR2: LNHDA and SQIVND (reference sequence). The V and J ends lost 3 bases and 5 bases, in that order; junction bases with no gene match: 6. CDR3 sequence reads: CASSIRRGQDQPQHF. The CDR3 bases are TGTGCCAGTAGTATCCGCAGGGGGCAGGATCAGCCCCAGCATTTT.

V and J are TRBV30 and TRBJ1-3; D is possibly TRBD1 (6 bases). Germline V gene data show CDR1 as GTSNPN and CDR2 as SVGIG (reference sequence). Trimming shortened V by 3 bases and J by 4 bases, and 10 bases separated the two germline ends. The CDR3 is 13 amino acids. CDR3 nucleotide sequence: TGTGCCTGGAGGCCAGGGGTGGGAAACACCATATATTTT. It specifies CAWRPGVGNTIYF.

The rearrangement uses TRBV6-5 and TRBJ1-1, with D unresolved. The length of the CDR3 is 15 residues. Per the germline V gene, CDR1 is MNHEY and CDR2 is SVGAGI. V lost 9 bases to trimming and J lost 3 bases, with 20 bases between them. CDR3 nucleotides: TGTGCCAGTTTAGCGGACGTCATGTCCGACACTGAAGCTTTCTTT. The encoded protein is CASLADVMSDTEAFF.

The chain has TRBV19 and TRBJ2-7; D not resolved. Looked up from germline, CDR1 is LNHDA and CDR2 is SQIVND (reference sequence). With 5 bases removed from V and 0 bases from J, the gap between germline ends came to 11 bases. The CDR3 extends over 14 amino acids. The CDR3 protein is CASSYSTYSYEQYF. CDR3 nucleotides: TGTGCCAGTAGTTACAGTACATACTCCTACGAGCAGTACTTC.

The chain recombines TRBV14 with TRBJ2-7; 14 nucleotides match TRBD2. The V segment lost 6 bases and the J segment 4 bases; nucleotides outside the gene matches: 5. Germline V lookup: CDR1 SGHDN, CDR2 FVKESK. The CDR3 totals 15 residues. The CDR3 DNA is TGTGCCAGCAGTCGGACTAGCGGGGGGTTTTACGAGCAGTACTTC. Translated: CASSRTSGGFYEQYF.

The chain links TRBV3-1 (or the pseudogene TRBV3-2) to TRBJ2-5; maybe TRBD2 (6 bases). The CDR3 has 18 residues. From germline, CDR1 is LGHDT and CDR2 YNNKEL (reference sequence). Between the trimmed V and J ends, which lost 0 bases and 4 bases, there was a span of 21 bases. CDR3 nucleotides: TGTGCCAGCAGCCAAGAAGAGGGCGGAGGGCCTCGGGGAGAGACCCAGTACTTC. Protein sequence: CASSQEEGGGPRGETQYF.

CDR3 sequence reads: CASSLKKTGGLYTEAFF. The CDR3 DNA reads TGCGCCAGCAGCCTAAAAAAGACCGGGGGGTTGTACACTGAAGCTTTCTTT. The V call is TRBV4-1, the J call TRBJ1-1, with D possibly matching TRBD1 (5 bases). The CDR3 is made up of 17 amino acids. V lost 4 bases to trimming and J lost 3 bases, with 21 bases between them. Germline lookup yields CDR1 MGHRA and CDR2 YSYEKL.

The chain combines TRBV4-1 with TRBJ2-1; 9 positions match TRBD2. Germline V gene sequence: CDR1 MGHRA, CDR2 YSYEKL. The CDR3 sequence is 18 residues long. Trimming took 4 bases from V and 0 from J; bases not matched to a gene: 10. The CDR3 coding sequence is TGCGCCAGCAGCCCGACGGGGCGGGGGGGGAGCTCCTACAATGAGCAGTTCTTC. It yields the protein CASSPTGRGGSSYNEQFF.